The 7 T cell receptor beta chains below come from one sample, sequenced in a study of T-cell reconstitution after alpha-beta-depleted transplantation in children. The TCRbeta library was prepared with unique molecular identifiers. In TCRdb, the PCR reads were re-called with MiXCR into one record per CDR3 protein. The data show over 550,000 distinct CDR3 sequences, over 9.5% seen once. The specimen comprised PBMCs from the stem cell graft donor, sampled from the stem cell graft. These receptors came from a human donor who donated a stem cell graft to a child with acute myeloid leukemia.

This clonotype was detected a few times. The chain combines TRBV5-1 with TRBJ2-5; a possible D gene is TRBD1 (6 bases). The CDR3 totals 15 residues. The V end lost 0 bases, the J end lost 3 bases, and 12 bases lay between the germline ends. The V gene's germline CDR1 is SGHRS and CDR2 YFSETQ. The CDR3, as DNA: TGCGCCAGCAGCTTGGGACGGGCAGGGGAAGAGACCCAGTACTTC. Encoded protein: CASSLGRAGEETQYF.

This clonotype has a count of ten or more. This chain joins TRBV29-1 and TRBJ1-1; D gene unclear. CDR3 length: 13 amino acids. V dropped 0 bases and J dropped 6 bases, with 11 bases sitting between them. Germline V gene data show CDR1 as SQVTM and CDR2 as ANQGSEA. The chain's CDR3 is CSVEDRTHPEAFF. As DNA, the CDR3 is TGCAGCGTTGAAGATCGGACTCATCCTGAAGCTTTCTTT.

The chain has TRBV19 and TRBJ2-5; D gene ambiguous. Germline V gene sequence: CDR1 LNHDA, CDR2 SQIVND (reference sequence). Deletions cut 5 bases from V and 1 base from J, with 14 bases between. The CDR3 sequence is 15 residues long. CDR3 in amino acids: CASSEIGTFQETQYF. The CDR3 nucleotides are TGTGCCAGTAGTGAAATTGGAACCTTCCAAGAGACCCAGTACTTC.

This clonotype was seen repeatedly, ten times or more. The CDR3 protein is CSVRPWTEETQYF. The CDR3 nucleotides read TGCAGCGTTCGCCCCTGGACAGAAGAGACCCAGTACTTC. V and J are TRBV29-1 and TRBJ2-5, with D possibly TRBD1 on 6 matching bases. With 5 bases removed from V and 3 bases from J, the gap between germline ends came to 13 bases. This CDR3 contains 13 residues. Germline V gene data show CDR1 as SQVTM and CDR2 as ANQGSEA.

The J gene is TRBJ2-2, the V gene TRBV12-3 or TRBV12-4; D is uncertain. This CDR3 spans 15 amino acids. V was clipped by 7 bases and J by 3 bases, with 15 bases between them. The CDR3 DNA is TGTGCCAGCACCTCGCCTGTTGGACACACCGGGGAGCTGTTTTTT. Residues: CASTSPVGHTGELFF.

This clonotype has only a few counts. The rearrangement joins TRBV29-1 to TRBJ2-1, with 9 nucleotides matching TRBD2. J lost 12 bases, V lost 0 bases, and 12 bases had no gene match. There are 15 residues in the CDR3. Germline V lookup: CDR1 SQVTM, CDR2 ANQGSEA. CDR3 region: CSVEDQSVAGVGQFF. CDR3 in DNA: TGCAGCGTTGAAGATCAGTCGGTAGCGGGAGTTGGGCAGTTCTTC.

The sample holds many counts of this clonotype. This sequence joins TRBV7-9 and TRBJ2-2; 7 bases are shared with TRBD2. The CDR3 totals 17 residues. With 4 bases clipped from V and 6 bases from J, the junction kept 14 bases outside the gene matches. Germline V CDR1 and CDR2: SEHNR, FQNEAQ (reference sequence). As DNA, the CDR3 is TGTGCCAGCAGCTCAACAGAGGGCGGGAGTCTTGCCGGGGAGCTGTTTTTT. Its translation is CASSSTEGGSLAGELFF.